These 10 T cell receptor beta chains were sequenced from one sample in a study of T cell responses to AZD1222 COVID-19 vaccine listed by TCRdb under 2021. Library creation used the immunoSEQ multiplex PCR assay. Held by TCRdb, this immuneACCESS table contains in-frame sequences only and omits some clones. Under half of the omission traces to an unresolved V gene where checked; the cause of the rest is unknown. For this sample the table gives 90,000 to 120,000 clones, of which around 94% were detected only once. The top ten clonotypes cover approximately 2.2% of the sample. The time point label here, explained by the study, means: baseline before first vaccination. Sequencing was performed on peripheral blood, taken on day 0 of AZD1222 vaccination. The receptors were sampled from an adult in good health.

The chain uses TRBV19 and TRBJ1-1; 7 nucleotides line up with TRBD1. The CDR3 runs to 16 residues. V was pared by 5 bases and J by 1 base, with 10 bases of the junction left unmatched. Germline-derived CDR1 and CDR2 are LNHDA and SQIVND (reference sequence). CDR3 DNA sequence: TGTGCCAGTAGTGCCAGCAGGACAGGCGAGAACACTGAAGCTTTCTTT. This encodes CASSASRTGENTEAFF.

As DNA, the CDR3 is TGCGCCAGCAGCTTGCATGGGACAACCTCCCCCAACGAGCAGTACTTC. Translation: CASSLHGTTSPNEQYF. This sequence joins TRBV5-1 and TRBJ2-7; weak D call: TRBD1 (6 bases). V was pared by 1 base and J by 5 bases, with 19 bases between. The germline gives CDR1 SGHRS, CDR2 YFSETQ. The CDR3 length is 16 residues.

This clone came up once. V is TRBV6-6 and J is TRBJ2-7; D unresolved. The germline CDR1 and CDR2 sequences are MNHNY and SVGAGI (reference sequence). The germline V and J ends were trimmed by 0 bases and 2 bases, with 14 bases remaining between them. The CDR3 is made up of 16 amino acids. In DNA, the CDR3 is TGTGCCAGCAGTTACTCGAGTGCGCCAGAAGCCTACGAGCAGTACTTC. It translates to CASSYSSAPEAYEQYF.

CDR3: CASSLGQGYHGELFF. The CDR3 nucleotides read TGTGCCAGCAGTCTGGGACAGGGTTATCACGGGGAGCTGTTTTTT. This sequence joins TRBV6-4 and TRBJ2-2; 9 positions agree with TRBD1. The germline gives CDR1 MRHNA, CDR2 SNTAGT. The trim removed 5 bases at V and 7 bases at J, leaving 8 bases unmatched. This CDR3 comprises 15 residues.

This chain links TRBV15 with TRBJ2-5, with 8 bases identical to TRBD2. Germline V gives CDR1 LNHNV, CDR2 YYDKDF (reference sequence). The CDR3 spans 19 residues. V gave up 0 bases and J gave up 1 base; unmatched junction bases: 13. The CDR3 is CATSRDGWSQRGSQETQYF. CDR3 DNA: TGTGCCACCAGCAGAGATGGGTGGTCTCAGCGGGGGTCCCAAGAGACCCAGTACTTC.

The V call is TRBV3-1 (or the pseudogene TRBV3-2), the J call TRBJ2-7, with a tentative D call TRBD2 (6 bases). There are 14 residues in the CDR3. Per germline, CDR1 LGHDT and CDR2 YNNKEL (reference sequence). V lost 3 bases and J lost 3, with 12 bases in between. CDR3 sequence reads: CASSQTQDYYEQYF. CDR3 in DNA: TGTGCCAGCAGCCAGACCCAGGACTACTACGAGCAGTACTTC.

This chain connects TRBV5-1 to TRBJ2-3; D uncertain. This CDR3 is built from 15 residues. The germline V gene encodes CDR1 SGHRS and CDR2 YFSETQ. Trimming removed 0 bases from V and 5 bases from J, with 13 bases in between. This CDR3 reads CASSLGVMFGDTQYF. CDR3 DNA sequence: TGCGCCAGCAGCTTGGGGGTCATGTTCGGAGATACGCAGTATTTT.

The genes are TRBV5-4 and TRBJ2-7; 10 nucleotides align to TRBD2. Trimming at V came to 3 bases and at J to 2 bases, leaving 8 bases not matched to a gene. Germline lookup yields CDR1 SGHNT and CDR2 YYREEE (reference sequence). CDR3 length: 16 residues. CDR3 DNA sequence: TGTGCCAGCAGCTCCTACGGACTAGCGGCCGCCTACGAGCAGTACTTC. It is translated as CASSSYGLAAAYEQYF.

The chain couples TRBV24-1 to TRBJ2-1; TRBD2 matches 9 bases. This CDR3 has 15 residues. CDR1 is KGHDR, CDR2 SFDVKD, per germline. The trim removed 4 bases at V and 8 bases at J, leaving 8 bases unmatched. The DNA of the CDR3 is TGTGCCACCAGTGAAGTGCGGGGGGGCCTTGATGAGCAGTTCTTC. It is translated as CATSEVRGGLDEQFF.

J is TRBJ1-2 and V is TRBV12-3 or TRBV12-4; TRBD1 is a possible D gene (5 bases). Trimming took off 5 bases at V and 8 bases at J, with 15 bases between the two ends. The CDR3 has 13 residues. The CDR3 region has the DNA TGTGCCAGCAGTCCCCCCGGGGGGGGAGGCTACACCTTC. Translation gives CASSPPGGGGYTF.